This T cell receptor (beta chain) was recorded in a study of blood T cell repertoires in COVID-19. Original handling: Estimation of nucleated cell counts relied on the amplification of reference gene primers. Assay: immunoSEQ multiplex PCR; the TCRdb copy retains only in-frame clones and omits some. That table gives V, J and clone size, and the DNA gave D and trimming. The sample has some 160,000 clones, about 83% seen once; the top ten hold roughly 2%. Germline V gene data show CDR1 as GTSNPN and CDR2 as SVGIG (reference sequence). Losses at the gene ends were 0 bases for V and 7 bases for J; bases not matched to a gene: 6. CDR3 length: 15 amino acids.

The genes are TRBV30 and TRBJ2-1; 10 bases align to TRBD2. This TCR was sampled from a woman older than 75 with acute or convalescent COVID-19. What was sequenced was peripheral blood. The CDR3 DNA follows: TGTGCCTGGAGTGTAGGCCTAGCGGGAGTGAATGAGCAGTTCTTC. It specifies CAWSVGLAGVNEQFF.